Listed here are 2 T cell receptor beta chains from one sample, sequenced in a study of siplizumab effects on memory and regulatory T cells. Sequenced by immunoSEQ multiplex PCR; TCRdb stores in-frame clones only, minus some. The profile covers about 97,000 clones, with 80% to 95% appearing a single time and about 12% taken by the ten largest. Sequencing input: non-Treg CD4+ T cells sorted from blood. These receptors all stem from a human donor in good health.

The rearrangement joins TRBV27 to TRBJ1-4; TRBD1 agrees at 7 bases. There are 16 residues in the CDR3. Trimming removed 3 bases from V and 0 bases from J; junction bases left unmatched: 4. Germline V gives CDR1 MNHEY, CDR2 SMNVEV (reference sequence). CDR3 in amino acids: CASSLGDSSTNEKLFF. Written as DNA, the CDR3 is TGTGCCAGCAGTTTGGGGGACAGTTCAACTAATGAAAAACTGTTTTTT.

The chain has TRBV5-1 and TRBJ2-7; 13 bases map to TRBD2. With 2 bases clipped from V and 2 bases from J, the junction kept 1 base outside the gene matches. The germline V gene encodes CDR1 SGHRS and CDR2 YFSETQ. This CDR3 comprises 15 residues. The CDR3 nucleotides are TGCGCCAGCAGCTTAGGACTAGCGGGGGCCTACGAGCAGTACTTC. Protein product: CASSLGLAGAYEQYF. The full variable domain, rest sourced from reference TRBV5-1 and TRBJ2-7, is KAGVTQTPRYLIKTRGQQVTLSCSPISGHRSVSWYQQTPGQGLQFLFEYFSETQRNKGNFPGRFSGRQFSNSRSEMNVSTLELGDSALYLCASSLGLAGAYEQYFGPGTRLTVT.